Listed here is a single T cell receptor beta chain. With 4 bases clipped from V and 4 bases from J, the junction kept 8 bases outside the gene matches. Germline CDR1 is MNHEY and CDR2 is SVGAGI. The CDR3 consists of 15 residues. The data derive from a study of control samples from healthy donors and cancer patients. The protocol was immunoSEQ multiplex PCR, while the TCRdb copy is restricted to in-frame clones and leaves out a portion. The sample lists 95,000 to 130,000 clones, approximately 90% seen once, with under 2.5% in the top ten. This TCR was recovered from a woman in her 70s in good health. The V call is TRBV6-5, the J call TRBJ1-1; 8 positions agree with TRBD1. The sequenced sample consisted of blood. CDR3: CASSSQGAVGTEAFF. The CDR3, as DNA: TGTGCCAGCAGTTCTCAGGGGGCAGTCGGCACTGAAGCTTTCTTT.